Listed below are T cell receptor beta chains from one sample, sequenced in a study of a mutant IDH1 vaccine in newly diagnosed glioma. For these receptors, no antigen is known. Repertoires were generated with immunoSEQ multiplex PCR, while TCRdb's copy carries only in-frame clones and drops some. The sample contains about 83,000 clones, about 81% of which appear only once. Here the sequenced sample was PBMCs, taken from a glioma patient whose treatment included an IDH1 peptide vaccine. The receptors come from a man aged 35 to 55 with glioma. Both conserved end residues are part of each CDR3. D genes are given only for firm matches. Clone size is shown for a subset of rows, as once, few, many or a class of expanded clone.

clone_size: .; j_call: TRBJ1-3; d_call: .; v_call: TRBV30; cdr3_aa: CAWSALGTIYF; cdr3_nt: TGTGCCTGGAGTGCCCTCGGCACCATATATTTT
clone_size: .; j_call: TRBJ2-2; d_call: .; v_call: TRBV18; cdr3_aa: CASSQDGNTGELFF; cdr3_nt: TGTGCCAGCTCACAGGACGGGAACACCGGGGAGCTGTTTTTT
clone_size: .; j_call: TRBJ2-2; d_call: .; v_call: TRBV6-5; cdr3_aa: CASSPDTTGELFF; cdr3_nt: TGTGCCAGCAGCCCCGATACAACCGGGGAGCTGTTTTTT
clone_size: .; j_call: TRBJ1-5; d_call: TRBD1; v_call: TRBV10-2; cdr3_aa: CASTGGQAGQPQHF; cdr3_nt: TGCGCCAGCACCGGGGGACAGGCGGGTCAGCCCCAGCATTTT
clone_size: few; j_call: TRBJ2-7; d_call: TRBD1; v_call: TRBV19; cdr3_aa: CASSNRQGAWNEQYF; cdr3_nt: TGTGCCAGTAGTAATCGACAGGGGGCTTGGAACGAGCAGTACTTC
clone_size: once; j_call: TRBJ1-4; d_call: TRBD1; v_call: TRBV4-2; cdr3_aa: CASSRGGQGSDEKLFF; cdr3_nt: TGTGCCAGCAGCCGGGGGGGACAGGGGAGTGATGAAAAACTGTTTTTT
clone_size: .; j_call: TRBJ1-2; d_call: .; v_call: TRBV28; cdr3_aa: CASSSETYGYTF; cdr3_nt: TGTGCCAGCAGTTCCGAAACCTATGGCTACACCTTC
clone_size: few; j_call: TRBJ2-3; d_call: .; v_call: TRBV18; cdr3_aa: CASSPGGGTDTQYF; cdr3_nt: TGTGCCAGCTCCCCAGGTGGGGGGACAGATACGCAGTATTTT
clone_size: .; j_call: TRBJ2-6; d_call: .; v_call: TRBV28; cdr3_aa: CASRRSGGNSGANVLTF; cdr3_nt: TGTGCCAGCAGACGTTCAGGAGGGAACTCTGGGGCCAACGTCCTGACTTTC
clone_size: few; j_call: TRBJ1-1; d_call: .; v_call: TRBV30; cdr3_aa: CAWGRATEAFF; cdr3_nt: TGTGCCTGGGGCAGGGCCACTGAAGCTTTCTTT
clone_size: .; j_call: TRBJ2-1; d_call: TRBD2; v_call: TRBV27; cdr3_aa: CASSLWTSGRAFNEQFF; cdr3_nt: TGTGCCAGCAGTTTATGGACTAGCGGGAGGGCGTTCAATGAGCAGTTCTTC
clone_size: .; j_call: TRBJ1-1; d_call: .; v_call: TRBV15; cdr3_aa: CATTRGGPNTEAFF; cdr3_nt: TGTGCCACCACCCGAGGGGGGCCCAACACTGAAGCTTTCTTT
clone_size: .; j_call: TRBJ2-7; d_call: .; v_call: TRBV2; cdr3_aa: CASSEGEQYF; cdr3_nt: TGTGCCAGCAGTGAAGGCGAGCAGTACTTC
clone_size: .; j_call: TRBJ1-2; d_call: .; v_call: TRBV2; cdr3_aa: CAGAGINYGYTF; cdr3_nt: TGTGCCGGCGCGGGGATAAATTATGGCTACACCTTC
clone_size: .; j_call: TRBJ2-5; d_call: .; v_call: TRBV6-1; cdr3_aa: CASSEAHSQTQYF; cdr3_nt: TGTGCCAGCAGTGAAGCGCACAGCCAGACCCAGTACTTC
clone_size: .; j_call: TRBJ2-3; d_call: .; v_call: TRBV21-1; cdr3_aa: CASSKAVTDTQYF; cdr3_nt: TGTGCCAGCAGCAAAGCAGTGACAGATACGCAGTATTTT
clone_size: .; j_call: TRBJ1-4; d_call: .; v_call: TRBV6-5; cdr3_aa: CASSRTATNEKLFF; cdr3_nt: TGTGCCAGCAGTCGGACGGCAACTAATGAAAAACTGTTTTTT
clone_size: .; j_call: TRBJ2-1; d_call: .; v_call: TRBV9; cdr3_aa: CASSVGGSYNEQFF; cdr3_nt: TGTGCCAGCAGCGTAGGGGGCTCCTACAATGAGCAGTTCTTC
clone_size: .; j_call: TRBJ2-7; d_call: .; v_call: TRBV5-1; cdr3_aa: CASSLVGGHEQYF; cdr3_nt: TGCGCCAGCAGCTTGGTTGGTGGGCACGAGCAGTACTTC
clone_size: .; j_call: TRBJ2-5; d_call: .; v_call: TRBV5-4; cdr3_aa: CASSVDQETQYF; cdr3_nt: TGTGCCAGCAGCGTGGATCAAGAGACCCAGTACTTC
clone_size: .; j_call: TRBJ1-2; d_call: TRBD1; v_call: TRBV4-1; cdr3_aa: CASSQDLEEGAGYGYTF; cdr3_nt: TGCGCCAGCAGCCAAGATCTTGAGGAGGGGGCAGGATATGGCTACACCTTC
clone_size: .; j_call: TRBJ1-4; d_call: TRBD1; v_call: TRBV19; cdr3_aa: CASRGQGVEKLFF; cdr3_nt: TGTGCCAGTAGAGGACAGGGCGTTGAAAAACTGTTTTTT
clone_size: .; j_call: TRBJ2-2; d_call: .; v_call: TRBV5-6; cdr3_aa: CASSTDSVGTGELFF; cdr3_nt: TGTGCCAGCAGCACGGACTCCGTAGGGACCGGGGAGCTGTTTTTT
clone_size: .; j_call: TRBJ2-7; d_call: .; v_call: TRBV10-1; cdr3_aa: CASSGAQEGNPYEQYF; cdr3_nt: TGCGCCAGCAGTGGGGCCCAAGAGGGGAACCCCTACGAGCAGTACTTC
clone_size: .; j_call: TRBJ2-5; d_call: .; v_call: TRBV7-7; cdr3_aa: CASSLLPRETQYF; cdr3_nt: TGTGCTAGCAGCTTACTCCCCCGAGAGACCCAGTACTTC
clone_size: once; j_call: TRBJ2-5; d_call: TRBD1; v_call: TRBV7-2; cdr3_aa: CASRSGTVQETQYF; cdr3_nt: TGTGCCAGCAGGTCTGGGACAGTGCAAGAGACCCAGTACTTC
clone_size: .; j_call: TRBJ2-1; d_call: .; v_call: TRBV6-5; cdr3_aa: CASRRTGEQFF; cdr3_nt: TGTGCCAGCAGACGTACAGGGGAGCAGTTCTTC
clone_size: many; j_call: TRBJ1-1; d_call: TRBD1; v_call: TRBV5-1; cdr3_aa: CASSWGQWGHTEAFF; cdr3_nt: TGCGCCAGCAGCTGGGGACAGTGGGGGCACACTGAAGCTTTCTTT
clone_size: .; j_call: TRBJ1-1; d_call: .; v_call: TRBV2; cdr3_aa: CASSGPSSGTYGGLKTEAFF; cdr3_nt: TGTGCCAGCAGTGGCCCAAGTTCCGGGACTTATGGAGGCCTGAAAACTGAAGCTTTCTTT
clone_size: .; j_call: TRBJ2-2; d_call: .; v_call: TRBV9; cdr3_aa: CASSVWDLPTGELFF; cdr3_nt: TGTGCCAGCAGCGTCTGGGACCTCCCAACCGGGGAGCTGTTTTTT
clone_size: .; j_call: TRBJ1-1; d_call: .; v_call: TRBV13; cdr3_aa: CASSLLQGRNTEAFF; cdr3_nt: TGTGCCAGCAGCTTACTTCAGGGGAGGAACACTGAAGCTTTCTTT
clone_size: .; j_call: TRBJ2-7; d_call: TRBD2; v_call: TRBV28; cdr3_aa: CASRPAGGPEEQYF; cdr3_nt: TGTGCCAGCAGACCAGCGGGAGGGCCGGAAGAGCAGTACTTC
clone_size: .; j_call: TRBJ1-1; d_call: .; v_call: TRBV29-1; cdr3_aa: CSVDQGVAEAFF; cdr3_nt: TGCAGCGTTGATCAAGGGGTCGCTGAAGCTTTCTTT
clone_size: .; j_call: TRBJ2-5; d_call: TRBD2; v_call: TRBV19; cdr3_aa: CASSRDSGRVGETQYF; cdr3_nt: TGTGCCAGTTCCCGCGATAGCGGGAGAGTGGGAGAGACCCAGTACTTC